Listed below are T cell receptor beta chains from one sample, sequenced in a study of OX40 agonist ivuxolimab in advanced cancers. The table came from immunoSEQ multiplex PCR; TCRdb's copy has only in-frame clones and leaves some out. Here the sample spans 70,000 to 80,000 clones, roughly 85% being singletons. Source: CD4+ or CD8+ T cells sorted from blood, taken in a trial of the OX40 agonist ivuxolimab. These receptors came from an adult with an advanced solid tumor such as melanoma, head and neck, liver or kidney cancer. CDR3s include the opening cysteine and the closing phenylalanine or tryptophan. The order of the fields is V gene, clone size, D gene, J gene, CDR3 length, CDR3 protein, CDR3 DNA. A D gene is named only where the DNA matches it firmly. The size of a clone is reported for some rows only, either as once, few or many, or as a class for expanded clones.

TRBV28,-,TRBD2,TRBJ2-1,15,CASSLWTSGSNEQFF,TGTGCCAGCAGCTTATGGACTAGCGGGAGCAATGAGCAGTTCTTC
TRBV18,-,-,TRBJ2-2,13,CASSRRETRELFF,TGTGCCAGCTCGCGAAGAGAAACGAGGGAGCTGTTTTTT
TRBV10-2,-,-,TRBJ1-1,11,CASSQQKSAFF,TGCGCCAGCAGTCAGCAGAAATCTGCTTTCTTT
TRBV2,-,-,TRBJ1-5,14,CASSDGDSNQPQHF,TGTGCCAGCAGTGACGGGGACTCCAATCAGCCCCAGCATTTT
TRBV19,-,-,TRBJ2-7,15,CASSMIGGPSQEQYF,TGTGCCAGTAGTATGATTGGGGGGCCTTCGCAAGAGCAGTACTTC
TRBV4-2,-,TRBD1,TRBJ1-5,16,CASSQGDRGGNQPQHF,TGTGCCAGCAGCCAAGGGGACAGGGGAGGCAATCAGCCCCAGCATTTT
TRBV7-9,-,TRBD1,TRBJ2-5,17,CASSRTGGYLGQETQYF,TGTGCCAGCAGCCGAACAGGGGGTTACTTGGGCCAAGAGACCCAGTACTTC
TRBV7-9,-,-,TRBJ1-3,19,CASSSEPRGQKVFLDTIYF,TGTGCCAGCAGCTCTGAACCACGAGGTCAGAAGGTCTTTCTTGACACCATATATTTT
TRBV5-1,-,-,TRBJ1-1,13,CASSLETGLQAFF,TGCGCCAGCAGCTTGGAGACAGGTCTCCAAGCTTTCTTT
TRBV6-5,-,-,TRBJ1-2,15,CASSYTGTAVYGYTF,TGTGCCAGCAGTTACACCGGGACGGCAGTCTATGGCTACACCTTC
TRBV28,once,-,TRBJ2-7,13,CASSSWTEYEQYF,TGTGCCAGCAGTTCTTGGACCGAGTACGAGCAGTACTTC
TRBV6-6,few,-,TRBJ2-7,13,CASRHRLQGEQYF,TGTGCCAGCAGGCACCGACTACAGGGCGAGCAGTACTTC
TRBV18,-,TRBD2,TRBJ2-7,14,CASSPTSGSHEQYF,TGTGCCAGCTCACCAACTAGCGGGAGCCACGAGCAGTACTTC
TRBV29-1,-,-,TRBJ2-3,12,CSVEDFPDTQYF,TGCAGCGTGGAGGACTTCCCAGATACGCAGTATTTT
TRBV14,-,TRBD2,TRBJ2-4,16,CASSHTLAGRGNIQYF,TGTGCCAGCAGCCATACCTTAGCGGGACGGGGAAACATTCAGTACTTC
TRBV28,-,TRBD1,TRBJ1-1,15,CASSDRDRSNTEAFF,TGTGCCAGCAGTGACAGGGACAGATCGAACACTGAAGCTTTCTTT
TRBV10-2,-,-,TRBJ2-7,11,CASSESGEQYF,TGCGCCAGCAGTGAGTCTGGCGAGCAGTACTTC
TRBV5-4,-,-,TRBJ1-5,14,CASSSRESNQPQHF,TGTGCCAGCAGCTCCAGGGAAAGCAATCAGCCCCAGCATTTT
TRBV10-3,-,TRBD2,TRBJ2-7,13,CASPGLASYEQYF,TGTGCCAGTCCGGGACTAGCGTCCTACGAGCAGTACTTC
TRBV4-2,once,TRBD1,TRBJ1-5,15,CASSLGTGPHVPQHF,TGTGCCAGCAGCTTGGGGACAGGGCCCCATGTGCCCCAGCATTTT
TRBV7-2,-,TRBD2,TRBJ2-3,14,CASNLRGVRDTQYF,TGTGCCAGCAATTTACGGGGGGTTCGAGATACGCAGTATTTT
TRBV4-1,-,-,TRBJ2-5,13,CASSQWRGETQYF,TGCGCCAGCAGCCAGTGGCGAGGGGAGACCCAGTACTTC
TRBV7-9,-,TRBD1,TRBJ2-1,15,CASSYGQGLDNEQFF,TGTGCCAGCAGCTACGGACAGGGTCTGGACAATGAGCAGTTCTTC
TRBV7-9,-,TRBD1,TRBJ1-2,17,CASSLDVMGQKIYGYTF,TGTGCCAGCAGCTTAGACGTGATGGGACAGAAAATCTATGGCTACACCTTC
TRBV28,few,TRBD2,TRBJ2-5,17,CASSLWIAGVGGETQYF,TGTGCCAGCAGTTTGTGGATAGCGGGAGTGGGGGGAGAGACCCAGTACTTC
TRBV19,-,-,TRBJ1-1,14,CASSKREGNTEAFF,TGTGCCAGTAGTAAGAGGGAGGGGAACACTGAAGCTTTCTTT
TRBV5-1,-,TRBD1,TRBJ2-1,18,CASSLIVAGQGTYNEQFF,TGCGCCAGCAGCTTGATAGTAGCGGGACAGGGGACCTACAATGAGCAGTTCTTC
TRBV5-4,-,TRBD1,TRBJ2-5,13,CASSRQGKETQYF,TGTGCCAGCAGCCGACAGGGTAAAGAGACCCAGTACTTC
TRBV28,-,TRBD1,TRBJ2-7,15,CASSLPGQGSYEQYF,TGTGCCAGCAGTCTCCCGGGACAGGGCTCCTACGAGCAGTACTTC
TRBV19,-,-,TRBJ1-1,14,CASSINRENTEAFF,TGTGCCAGTAGTATCAACAGGGAGAACACTGAAGCTTTCTTT
TRBV11-2,-,-,TRBJ2-7,14,CASSFLQGGYEQYF,TGTGCCAGCAGCTTCCTGCAGGGGGGGTACGAGCAGTACTTC
TRBV7-7,-,TRBD2,TRBJ2-1,15,CASSLVAGNNNEQFF,TGTGCTAGCAGCTTAGTAGCGGGAAACAACAATGAGCAGTTCTTC
TRBV10-1,-,TRBD1,TRBJ1-2,13,CASSESAGGGYTF,TGCGCCAGCAGTGAGTCCGCAGGGGGTGGCTACACCTTC